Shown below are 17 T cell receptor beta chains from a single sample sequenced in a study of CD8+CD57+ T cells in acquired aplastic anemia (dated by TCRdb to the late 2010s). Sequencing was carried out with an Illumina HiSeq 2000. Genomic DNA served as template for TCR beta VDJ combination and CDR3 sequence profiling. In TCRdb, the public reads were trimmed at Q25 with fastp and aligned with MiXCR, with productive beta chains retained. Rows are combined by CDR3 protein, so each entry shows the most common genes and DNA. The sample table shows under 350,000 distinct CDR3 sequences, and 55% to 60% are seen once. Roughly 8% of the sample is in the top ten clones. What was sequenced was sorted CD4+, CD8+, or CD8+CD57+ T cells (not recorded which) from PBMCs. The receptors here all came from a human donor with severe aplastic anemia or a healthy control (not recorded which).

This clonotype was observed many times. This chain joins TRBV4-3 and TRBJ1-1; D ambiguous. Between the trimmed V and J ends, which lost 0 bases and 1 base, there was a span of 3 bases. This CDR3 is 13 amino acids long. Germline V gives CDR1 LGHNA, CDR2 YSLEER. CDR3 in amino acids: CASSQDWNTEAFF. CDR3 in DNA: TGCGCCAGCAGCCAAGATTGGAACACTGAAGCTTTCTTT.

The CDR3 loop reads CASSEQREGETQYF. CDR3 bases: TGTGCCAGCAGCGAGCAGAGGGAAGGAGAGACCCAGTACTTC. This sequence joins TRBV7-2 and TRBJ2-5, with D possibly being TRBD2 (5 bases). Trimming stripped 5 bases from V and 4 bases from J, with 14 bases between. CDR3 size: 14 residues. Germline V gene data show CDR1 as SGHTA and CDR2 as FQGNSA.

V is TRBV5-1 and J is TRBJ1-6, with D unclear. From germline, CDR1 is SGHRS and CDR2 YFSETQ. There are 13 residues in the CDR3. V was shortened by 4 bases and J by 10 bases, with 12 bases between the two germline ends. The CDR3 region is CASSGILGSPLHF. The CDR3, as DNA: TGCGCCAGCAGCGGGATATTGGGATCACCCCTCCACTTT.

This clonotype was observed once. The CDR3 DNA follows: TGTGCCAGCAGCGGGGGAGAGGAGCTGTTTTTT. Translating gives CASSGGEELFF. V and J are TRBV5-6 and TRBJ2-2, with D perhaps TRBD1 or TRBD2 (5 bases each). This CDR3 region has 11 residues. The germline V gene encodes CDR1 SGHDT and CDR2 YYEEEE. V was clipped by 4 bases and J by 10 bases, with 8 bases between them.

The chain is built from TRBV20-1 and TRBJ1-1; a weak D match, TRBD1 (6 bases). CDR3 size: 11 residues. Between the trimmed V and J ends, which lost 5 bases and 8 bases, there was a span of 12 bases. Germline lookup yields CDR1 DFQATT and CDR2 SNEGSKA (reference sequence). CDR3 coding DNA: TGCAGTGCTTACAGGGCCGGAGAAGCTTTCTTT. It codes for CSAYRAGEAFF.

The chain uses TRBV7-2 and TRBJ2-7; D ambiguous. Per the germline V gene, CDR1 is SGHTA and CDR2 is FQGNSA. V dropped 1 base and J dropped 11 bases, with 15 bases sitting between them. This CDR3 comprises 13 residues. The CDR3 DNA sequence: TGTGCCAGCAGCTTAGAGAGGACCTCCTCGGAGTACTTC. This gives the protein CASSLERTSSEYF. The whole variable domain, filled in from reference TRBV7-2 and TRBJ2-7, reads GAGVSQSPSNKVTEKGKDVELRCDPISGHTALYWYRQSLGQGLEFLIYFQGNSAPDKSGLPSDRFSAERTGGSVSTLTIQRTQQEDSAVYLCASSLERTSSEYFGPGTRLTVT.

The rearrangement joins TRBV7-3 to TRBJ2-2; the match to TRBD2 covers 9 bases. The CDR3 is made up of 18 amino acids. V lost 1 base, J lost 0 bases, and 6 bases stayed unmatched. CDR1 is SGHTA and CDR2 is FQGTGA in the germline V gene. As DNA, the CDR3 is TGTGCCAGCAGCTTAAGCCCCCGACTAGCGGCGAACACCGGGGAGCTGTTTTTT. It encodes CASSLSPRLAANTGELFF. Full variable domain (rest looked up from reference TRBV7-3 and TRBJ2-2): GAGVSQTPSNKVTEKGKYVELRCDPISGHTALYWYRQSLGQGPEFLIYFQGTGAADDSGLPNDRFFAVRPEGSVSTLKIQRTERGDSAVYLCASSLSPRLAANTGELFFGEGSRLTVL.

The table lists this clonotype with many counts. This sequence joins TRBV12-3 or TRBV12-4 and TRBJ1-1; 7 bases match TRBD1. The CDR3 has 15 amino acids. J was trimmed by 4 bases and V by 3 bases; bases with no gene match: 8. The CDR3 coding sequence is TGTGCCAGCAGTTTTAGAGGGGGCGCCCCCACTGAAGCTTTCTTT. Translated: CASSFRGGAPTEAFF.

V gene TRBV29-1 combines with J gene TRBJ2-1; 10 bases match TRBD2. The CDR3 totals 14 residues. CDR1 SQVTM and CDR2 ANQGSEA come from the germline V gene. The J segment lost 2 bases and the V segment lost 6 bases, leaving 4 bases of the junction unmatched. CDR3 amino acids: CSVQTSGAYNEQFF. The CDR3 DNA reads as TGCAGCGTCCAAACTAGCGGGGCCTACAATGAGCAGTTCTTC.

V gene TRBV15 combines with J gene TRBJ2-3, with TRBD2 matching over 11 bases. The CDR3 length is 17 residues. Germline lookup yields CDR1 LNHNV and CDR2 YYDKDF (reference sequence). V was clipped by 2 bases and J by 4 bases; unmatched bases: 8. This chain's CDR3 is CATSRSNSGGGADTQYF. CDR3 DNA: TGTGCCACCAGCAGAAGTAATAGCGGGGGGGGTGCAGATACGCAGTATTTT.

The CDR3 reads CASSFLGSEQYF. CDR3 bases: TGTGCCAGCAGCTTTTTAGGGAGCGAGCAGTACTTC. The chain employs TRBV7-9 and TRBJ2-7, with TRBD2 as a possible D gene (5 bases). V was cut by 3 bases and J by 6 bases, with 9 bases left in between. CDR1 and CDR2 from the germline V gene are SEHNR and FQNEAQ (reference sequence). The CDR3 is 12 amino acids. Looking up the rest from reference TRBV7-9 and TRBJ2-7 gives the full variable domain: DTGVSQNPRHKITKRGQNVTFRCDPISEHNRLYWYRQTLGQGPEFLTYFQNEAQLEKSRLLSDRFSAERPKGSFSTLEIQRTEQGDSAMYLCASSFLGSEQYFGPGTRLTVT.

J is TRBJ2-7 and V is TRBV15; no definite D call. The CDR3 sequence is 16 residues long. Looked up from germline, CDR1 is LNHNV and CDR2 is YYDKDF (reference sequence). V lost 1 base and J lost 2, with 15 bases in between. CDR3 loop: CATSRVRPDITYEQYF. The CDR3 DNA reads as TGTGCCACCAGCAGAGTGCGTCCGGATATTACCTACGAGCAGTACTTC. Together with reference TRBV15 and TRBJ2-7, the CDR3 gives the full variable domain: DAMVIQNPRYQVTQFGKPVTLSCSQTLNHNVMYWYQQKSSQAPKLLFHYYDKDFNNEADTPDNFQSRRPNTSFCFLDIRSPGLGDTAMYLCATSRVRPDITYEQYFGPGTRLTVT.

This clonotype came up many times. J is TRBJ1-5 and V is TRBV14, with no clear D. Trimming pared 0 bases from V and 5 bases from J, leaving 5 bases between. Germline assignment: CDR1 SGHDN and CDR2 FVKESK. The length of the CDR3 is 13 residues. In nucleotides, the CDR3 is TGTGCCAGCAGCCAAGATCTGGATCAGCCCCAGCATTTT. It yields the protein CASSQDLDQPQHF.

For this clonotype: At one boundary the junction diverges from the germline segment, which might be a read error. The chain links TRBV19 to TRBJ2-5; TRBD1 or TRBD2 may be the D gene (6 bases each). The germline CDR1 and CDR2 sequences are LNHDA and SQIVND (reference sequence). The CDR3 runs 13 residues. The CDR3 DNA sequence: TGTGCCAGTAGTATAGGAAGGGGGGAGATCCAGTACTTC. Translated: CASSIGRGEIQYF.

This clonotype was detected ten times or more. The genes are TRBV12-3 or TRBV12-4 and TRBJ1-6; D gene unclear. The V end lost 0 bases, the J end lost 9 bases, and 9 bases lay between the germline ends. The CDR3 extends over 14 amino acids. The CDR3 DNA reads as TGTGCCAGCAGTTTAGCTGGGGTGGGTTCACCCCTCCACTTT. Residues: CASSLAGVGSPLHF.

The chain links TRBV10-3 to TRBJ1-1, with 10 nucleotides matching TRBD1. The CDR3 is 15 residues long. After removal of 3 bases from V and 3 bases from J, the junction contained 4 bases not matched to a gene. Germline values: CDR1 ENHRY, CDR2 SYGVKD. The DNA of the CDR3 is TGTGCCATCAGTGAAAAGGGACAGGGGTACACTGAAGCTTTCTTT. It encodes CAISEKGQGYTEAFF.

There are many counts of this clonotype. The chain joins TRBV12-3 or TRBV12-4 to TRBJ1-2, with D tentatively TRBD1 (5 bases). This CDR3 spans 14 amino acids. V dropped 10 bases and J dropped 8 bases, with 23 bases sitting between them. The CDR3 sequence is CATSQGPPPGGYTF. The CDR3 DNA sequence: TGTGCCACTTCCCAGGGTCCGCCCCCTGGAGGCTACACCTTC.